This TCR beta chain emerged from a study of T cell responses to AZD1222 COVID-19 vaccine. Across the study: Second doses that came at about 4 or about 12 weeks were put together.

Findings and limits, study-wide: Most donors were white British, females outnumbered males, and clonal diversity was possibly underestimated. There were vaccine-associated CD4 TCRs across spike, dominant at 160-218 and 743-854.

For this clone: Its cognate antigen is unknown.

TCRdb keeps only in-frame clones here, not all; method: immunoSEQ multiplex PCR. Of 150,000 or so clones in the sample, about nine tenths are singletons; the top ten hold around 6%. CDR3 size: 15 residues. Trimming removed 0 bases at V and 4 bases at J, with 10 bases between. Germline lookup yields CDR1 LNHNV and CDR2 YYDKDF (reference sequence). The source is an adult in good health. The chain combines TRBV15 with TRBJ1-5, with unresolved D. This material consisted of peripheral blood, taken on day 0 of AZD1222 vaccination. The CDR3 region is CATSRDRPVNQPQHF. As DNA, the CDR3 is TGTGCCACCAGCAGAGATCGACCTGTTAATCAGCCCCAGCATTTT. The full variable domain, its missing parts supplied by reference TRBV15 and TRBJ1-5, is DAMVIQNPRYQVTQFGKPVTLSCSQTLNHNVMYWYQQKSSQAPKLLFHYYDKDFNNEADTPDNFQSRRPNTSFCFLDIRSPGLGDTAMYLCATSRDRPVNQPQHFGDGTRLSIL.